Shown below are 30 T cell receptor beta chains from a single sample sequenced in a study of blood T cell repertoires in COVID-19. The protocol was immunoSEQ multiplex PCR, while the TCRdb copy is restricted to in-frame clones and leaves out a portion. The sample consists of roughly 120,000 clones, approximately 81% of them appearing once. Sequencing was done on a sample of peripheral blood. The source of these receptors is a woman of 80 years or more with acute or convalescent COVID-19.

This chain links TRBV2 with TRBJ2-5, with D unclear. In germline, CDR1 is SNHLY, CDR2 FYNNEI. This CDR3 region has 13 residues. V lost 6 bases and J 1 base, leaving 9 bases between the germline ends. The CDR3 spells CASRIRGQETQYF. For the CDR3, the DNA is TGTGCCAGCAGAATCCGAGGCCAAGAGACCCAGTACTTC. The complete variable domain, with remaining parts taken from reference TRBV2 and TRBJ2-5, reads EPEVTQTPSHQVTQMGQEVILRCVPISNHLYFYWYRQILGQKVEFLVSFYNNEISEKSEIFDDQFSVERPDGSNFTLKIRSTKLEDSAMYFCASRIRGQETQYFGPGTRLLVL.

As for this clone: The junction departs from the called germline gene at one end, perhaps through a read error. The V gene is TRBV27, the J gene TRBJ2-7; 10 bases are a match to TRBD1. The CDR3 contains 14 residues. Germline V CDR1 and CDR2: MNHEY, SMNVEV (reference sequence). The CDR3 region has the DNA TGTGCCAGCAGAGGCGGGACAGGGGTCTCGGCGGAACACTTC. Its protein product is CASRGGTGVSAEHF.

The CDR3 sequence is CASSYRGTYGYTF. CDR3 nucleotides: TGTGCCAGCAGTTACCGTGGGACATATGGCTACACCTTC. V gene TRBV6-2 or TRBV6-3 combines with J gene TRBJ1-2, with D possibly TRBD1 on 6 matching bases. The CDR3 is 13 residues long. Trimming stripped 2 bases from V and 5 bases from J, with 9 bases between. Germline values: CDR1 MNHEY, CDR2 SVGEGT.

The DNA for the CDR3 is TGCGCCAGCAGCTCACCGGGACAGGGCTACGAGCAGTACTTC. This encodes CASSSPGQGYEQYF. The chain has TRBV5-1 and TRBJ2-7, with TRBD1 matching over 9 bases. J was trimmed by 3 bases and V by 3 bases; bases with no gene match: 4. Germline V gene sequence: CDR1 SGHRS, CDR2 YFSETQ. This CDR3 spans 14 amino acids.

The chain links TRBV7-2 to TRBJ2-3, with D hard to call. This CDR3 contains 14 residues. Germline values: CDR1 SGHTA, CDR2 FQGNSA. Trimming removed 0 bases from V and 2 bases from J, with 6 bases in between. CDR3 bases: TGTGCCAGCAGCTTAGCAGCAACCACAGATACGCAGTATTTT. Translation gives CASSLAATTDTQYF.

This rearrangement joins TRBV5-4 to TRBJ1-1, with TRBD1 matching 7 bases. CDR3 length equals 15 residues. Germline V gives CDR1 SGHNT, CDR2 YYREEE (reference sequence). Trimming took 3 bases from V and 3 from J; bases not matched to a gene: 8. The CDR3 spells CASSSGGPHDTEAFF. In DNA form, the CDR3 reads TGTGCCAGCAGCTCAGGGGGGCCGCATGACACTGAAGCTTTCTTT. The whole variable domain, filled in from reference TRBV5-4 and TRBJ1-1, reads ETGVTQSPTHLIKTRGQQVTLRCSSQSGHNTVSWYQQALGQGPQFIFQYYREEENGRGNFPPRFSGLQFPNYSSELNVNALELDDSALYLCASSSGGPHDTEAFFGQGTRLTVV.

This chain links TRBV5-1 with TRBJ2-5; D is ambiguous. Trimming took 4 bases from V and 5 from J, leaving 12 bases between them. The CDR3 loop spans 13 amino acids. The germline V gene encodes CDR1 SGHRS and CDR2 YFSETQ. The CDR3 coding sequence is TGCGCCAGCAGCCCCCGGGTGGGTGAGACCCAGTACTTC. This codes for CASSPRVGETQYF. The full variable domain, its missing parts supplied by reference TRBV5-1 and TRBJ2-5, is KAGVTQTPRYLIKTRGQQVTLSCSPISGHRSVSWYQQTPGQGLQFLFEYFSETQRNKGNFPGRFSGRQFSNSRSEMNVSTLELGDSALYLCASSPRVGETQYFGPGTRLLVL.

V is TRBV15 and J is TRBJ1-5, with D perhaps TRBD1 (5 bases). This CDR3 contains 15 residues. The germline V gene has CDR1 LNHNV and CDR2 YYDKDF (reference sequence). V was clipped by 1 base and J by 7 bases, with 14 bases between them. The CDR3 here is CATSRGSQSGQPQHF. DNA of the CDR3: TGTGCCACCAGCAGAGGATCCCAATCAGGGCAGCCCCAGCATTTT.

Here the CDR3 reads CATSTDRVNNEQFF. The CDR3 DNA is TGTGCCACCAGCACAGACAGGGTCAACAATGAGCAGTTCTTC. The chain couples TRBV15 to TRBJ2-1, with 7 bases lining up with TRBD1. This CDR3 is 14 amino acids long. Germline V gene data show CDR1 as LNHNV and CDR2 as YYDKDF (reference sequence). The V and J ends lost 4 bases and 5 bases, in that order; junction bases with no gene match: 5.

This clone showed up just once. J is TRBJ1-1 and V is TRBV12-3 or TRBV12-4; D is perhaps TRBD1 (6 bases). The CDR3 length is 12 residues. Trimming removed 6 bases from V and 8 bases from J, with 13 bases in between. CDR3 DNA: TGTGCCAGCAGATCCACAGGGTCCGAAGCTTTCTTT. This translates into CASRSTGSEAFF.

This chain connects TRBV19 to TRBJ1-1; 11 nucleotides line up with TRBD1. The V and J ends lost 5 bases and 6 bases, in that order; junction bases with no gene match: 2. Germline lookup yields CDR1 LNHDA and CDR2 SQIVND (reference sequence). The CDR3 totals 13 residues. CDR3 sequence reads: CASSEGQGAEAFF. As DNA, the CDR3 is TGTGCCAGTAGTGAGGGACAGGGGGCTGAAGCTTTCTTT.

The chain recombines TRBV29-1 with TRBJ2-5; 9 nucleotides match TRBD1. The CDR3 contains 15 residues. CDR1 and CDR2 (germline): SQVTM, ANQGSEA. J was trimmed by 4 bases and V by 4 bases; bases with no gene match: 10. In DNA form, the CDR3 reads TGCAGCGTTGGGCTACAGGGGGCGGGTGGAGAGACCCAGTACTTC. The encoded protein is CSVGLQGAGGETQYF.

The gene calls are TRBV30 and TRBJ1-2, with D possibly matching TRBD1 (6 bases). The V gene's germline CDR1 is GTSNPN and CDR2 SVGIG (reference sequence). Trimming cost V 2 bases and J 4 bases, with 20 bases left between them. The CDR3 has 16 amino acids. The CDR3 coding sequence is TGTGCCTGGAGTTCCCGCCGGACAGCCAATTTCTATGGCTACACCTTC. Its protein is CAWSSRRTANFYGYTF.

The CDR3, as DNA: TGTGCCAGCAGTACCCGACAGGCGAACTACGAGCAGTACTTC. It yields the protein CASSTRQANYEQYF. The rearrangement joins TRBV6-5 to TRBJ2-7, with D tentatively TRBD1 (6 bases). Per the germline V gene, CDR1 is MNHEY and CDR2 is SVGAGI. Trimming took off 5 bases at V and 3 bases at J, with 14 bases between the two ends. The length of the CDR3 is 14 residues.

This clone was seen only once. This rearrangement joins TRBV29-1 to TRBJ2-1; TRBD1 matches at 8 bases. Unmatched junction bases numbered 4, after V lost 6 bases and J lost 9 bases. The CDR3 has 11 amino acids. The germline CDR1 and CDR2 sequences are SQVTM and ANQGSEA. CDR3: CSVRTGSEQFF. The CDR3 DNA reads as TGCAGCGTGCGGACAGGGAGTGAGCAGTTCTTC.

The chain joins TRBV4-3 to TRBJ1-2, with 8 nucleotides matching TRBD1. The CDR3 contains 15 residues. J lost 4 bases, V lost 2 bases, and 6 bases had no gene match. CDR1 is LGHNA, CDR2 YSLEER, per germline. The CDR3 DNA reads as TGCGCCAGCAGCCAATCTGGACAGGGTCTCTATGGCTACACCTTC. This gives the protein CASSQSGQGLYGYTF.

J is TRBJ2-2 and V is TRBV4-3; D is possibly TRBD1 (6 bases). CDR1 and CDR2 from the germline V gene are LGHNA and YSLEER. The ends were cut back, 4 bases at V and 6 bases at J, with 12 bases in the middle. The CDR3 totals 14 residues. In DNA, the CDR3 is TGCGCCAGCAGCCGAACAGGGTTCGCCGGGGAGCTGTTTTTT. Translation: CASSRTGFAGELFF.

In DNA form, the CDR3 reads TGTGCCACCAGAAAGAGAAGTGGAGACTGGGAAGCTTTCTTT. Translated: CATRKRSGDWEAFF. This rearrangement joins TRBV24-1 to TRBJ1-1; D uncertain. V lost 7 bases, J lost 8 bases, and 19 bases lay in between. The CDR3 has 14 residues. In germline, CDR1 is KGHDR, CDR2 SFDVKD.

The chain is built from TRBV5-6 and TRBJ1-1; the D gene is possibly TRBD1 (5 bases). Germline V gene sequence: CDR1 SGHDT, CDR2 YYEEEE. V gave up 0 bases and J gave up 11 bases, with 17 bases separating them. The CDR3 runs to 14 residues. DNA for the CDR3: TGTGCCAGCAGCTTGGGGTCACATCAGGGCGTTGCTTTCTTT. Protein sequence: CASSLGSHQGVAFF.

This clone turned up a few times. The V call is TRBV6-6, the J call TRBJ2-7; TRBD1 agrees at 7 bases. Unmatched junction bases numbered 8, after V lost 4 bases and J lost 2 bases. This CDR3 spans 15 amino acids. Germline CDR1 MNHNY, CDR2 SVGAGI (reference sequence). The CDR3 sequence: CASSLDRLTTYEQYF. CDR3 bases: TGTGCCAGCAGTTTGGACAGGCTGACGACCTACGAGCAGTACTTC.

This rearrangement joins TRBV7-3 to TRBJ2-5; 14 nucleotides agree with TRBD2. V gave up 4 bases and J gave up 4 bases; unmatched junction bases: 8. The CDR3 is made up of 17 amino acids. Germline values: CDR1 SGHTA, CDR2 FQGTGA. This chain's CDR3 is CASSSSTSGGARETQYF. CDR3 sequence (DNA): TGTGCCAGCAGCTCGTCGACTAGCGGGGGGGCCCGAGAGACCCAGTACTTC.

The rearrangement links TRBV7-2 to TRBJ1-6; D not certain. CDR1 SGHTA and CDR2 FQGNSA come from the germline V gene. V gave up 1 base and J gave up 9 bases, with 13 bases separating them. The CDR3 runs to 15 residues. In nucleotides, the CDR3 is TGTGCCAGCAGCTTAGTGGCAGAAACCTCTTCACCCCTCCACTTT. Translated, it gives CASSLVAETSSPLHF.

The V gene is TRBV3-1 (or the pseudogene TRBV3-2), the J gene TRBJ2-3; D unresolved. The CDR3 totals 15 residues. CDR1 and CDR2 (germline): LGHDT, YNNKEL (reference sequence). V lost 0 bases and J lost 4, with 11 bases in between. The CDR3 spells CASSQDPNPADTQYF. The CDR3 region has the DNA TGTGCCAGCAGCCAAGATCCCAATCCAGCAGATACGCAGTATTTT.

This chain uses TRBV19 with TRBJ2-4; a weak D match, TRBD2 (6 bases). The germline V gene has CDR1 LNHDA and CDR2 SQIVND (reference sequence). V shed 0 bases and J shed 6 bases, with 15 bases lying between them. The length of the CDR3 is 16 residues. The CDR3 here is CASSIDNTRGGNIQYF. CDR3 DNA: TGTGCCAGTAGTATAGACAACACGCGGGGTGGAAACATTCAGTACTTC.

This chain uses TRBV19 with TRBJ1-2; tentative D call: TRBD1 (6 bases). Germline CDR1 and CDR2: LNHDA and SQIVND (reference sequence). CDR3 length: 14 amino acids. Trimming took off 4 bases at V and 0 bases at J, with 9 bases between the two ends. The CDR3 spells CASSTGVANYGYTF. The CDR3 DNA reads TGTGCCAGTAGTACAGGGGTAGCTAACTATGGCTACACCTTC.

This sequence joins TRBV16 and TRBJ1-1, with D perhaps matching TRBD1 (6 bases). The V gene's germline CDR1 is KGHSY and CDR2 FQNENV. The CDR3 runs to 12 residues. V was shortened by 4 bases and J by 5 bases, with 8 bases between the two germline ends. The CDR3 DNA follows: TGTGCCAGCAGCCTAGGACAGACTGAAGCTTTCTTT. This gives the protein CASSLGQTEAFF. Full variable domain (rest looked up from reference TRBV16 and TRBJ1-1): GEEVAQTPKHLVRGEGQKAKLYCAPIKGHSYVFWYQQVLKNEFKFLISFQNENVFDETGMPKERFSAKCLPNSPCSLEIQATKLEDSAVYFCASSLGQTEAFFGQGTRLTVV.

The V call is TRBV28, the J call TRBJ1-1; no firm D call. The V end lost 7 bases, the J end lost 1 base, and 7 bases lay between the germline ends. Germline-derived CDR1 and CDR2 are MDHEN and SYDVKM. The CDR3 extends over 12 amino acids. CDR3 nucleotide sequence: TGTGCCAGCAACATCCAGAACACTGAAGCTTTCTTT. Its protein is CASNIQNTEAFF.

CDR3 sequence reads: CASSLNRAGQQFF. The DNA for the CDR3 is TGTGCCAGCAGCTTGAATCGAGCGGGTCAGCAGTTCTTC. This rearrangement joins TRBV7-3 to TRBJ2-1; TRBD2 is a possible D gene (6 bases). CDR1 is SGHTA, CDR2 FQGTGA, per germline. V was clipped by 3 bases and J by 11 bases, with 14 bases between them. This CDR3 has 13 residues.

The chain recombines TRBV5-4 with TRBJ2-5; D is unresolved. The length of the CDR3 is 13 residues. The V end lost 3 bases, the J end lost 5 bases, and 11 bases lay between the germline ends. Germline lookup yields CDR1 SGHNT and CDR2 YYREEE (reference sequence). The CDR3 spells CASSSWAGETQYF. The CDR3 nucleotides read TGTGCCAGCAGCTCGTGGGCTGGGGAGACCCAGTACTTC.

The chain recombines TRBV7-2 with TRBJ1-6; D not resolved. The V and J ends lost 2 bases and 9 bases respectively, with 20 bases between them. Germline assignment: CDR1 SGHTA and CDR2 FQGNSA. This CDR3 has 17 residues. The CDR3 loop is CASSLFFIGVRASPLHF. The CDR3 DNA sequence: TGTGCCAGCAGCTTATTTTTCATTGGGGTGCGGGCTTCACCCCTCCACTTT.